This record covers a single T cell receptor beta chain. The identical CDR3 is also encoded by other nucleotide sequences in the sample. This entry belongs to a study of blood T cell repertoires in COVID-19. The assay was immunoSEQ multiplex PCR, and TCRdb's table has in-frame clones only and misses some. The profile shows around 500,000 clones, 70% to 90% of them singletons. Looked up from germline, CDR1 is SGHRS and CDR2 is YFSETQ. CDR3 size: 12 residues. The V and J ends lost 4 bases and 6 bases respectively, with 9 bases between them. The chain links TRBV5-1 to TRBJ2-3; no clear D gene. This clonotype was sampled from a human donor in a cohort sampled during active COVID-19. The sequenced material came from peripheral blood. CDR3 sequence: CASSLSADTQYF. The CDR3 bases are TGCGCCAGCAGCCTATCCGCGGATACGCAGTATTTT.